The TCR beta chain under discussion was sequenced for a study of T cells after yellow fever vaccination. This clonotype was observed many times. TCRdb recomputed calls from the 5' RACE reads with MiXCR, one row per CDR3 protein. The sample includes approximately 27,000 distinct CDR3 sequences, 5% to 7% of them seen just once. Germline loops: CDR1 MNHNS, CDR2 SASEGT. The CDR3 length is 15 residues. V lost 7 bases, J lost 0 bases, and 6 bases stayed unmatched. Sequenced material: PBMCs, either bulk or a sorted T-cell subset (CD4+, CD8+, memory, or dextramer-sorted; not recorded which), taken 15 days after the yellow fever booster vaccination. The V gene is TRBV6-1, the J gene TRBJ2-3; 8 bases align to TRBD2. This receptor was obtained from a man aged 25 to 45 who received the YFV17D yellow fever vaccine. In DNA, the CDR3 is TGTGCCAGCATACGAAGCGGGAGAAGCACAGATACGCAGTATTTT. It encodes CASIRSGRSTDTQYF.